These 21 T cell receptor beta chains came from one sample sequenced in a study of cytomegalovirus exposure and HLA in healthy donors. The PCR had 60 Vbeta and 13 Jbeta primers. Measured with immunoSEQ multiplex PCR; TCRdb has only the in-frame clones, and not every one. The table lists roughly 120,000 clones, 65% to 75% of them singletons. The specimen sequenced was PBMCs. The receptors here all came from a man in his thirties or forties in good health and CMV-seropositive.

This chain links TRBV30 with TRBJ1-1; D perhaps matches TRBD1 (5 bases). This CDR3 contains 12 residues. Trimming removed 7 bases at V and 0 bases at J, with 9 bases between. Germline V gene lookup returns CDR1 GTSNPN and CDR2 SVGIG (reference sequence). The CDR3 loop is CASAGLNTEAFF. The CDR3 nucleotides are TGTGCCTCTGCAGGGTTGAACACTGAAGCTTTCTTT.

This chain uses TRBV9 with TRBJ2-3; D unclear. The V end was cut by 4 bases, the J end by 3 bases, with 6 bases between. The CDR3 contains 12 residues. CDR1 SGDLS and CDR2 YYNGEE come from the germline V gene. Written as DNA, the CDR3 is TGTGCCAGCAGCCTTTATACAGATACGCAGTATTTT. Translated, it gives CASSLYTDTQYF.

The V and J genes are TRBV2 and TRBJ1-2, with D tentatively TRBD1 (6 bases). The V end was cut by 6 bases, the J end by 8 bases, with 19 bases between. Per the germline V gene, CDR1 is SNHLY and CDR2 is FYNNEI. The CDR3 contains 14 residues. The CDR3 sequence: CASSPRGGSYGYTF. The CDR3 DNA reads as TGTGCCAGCAGCCCTCGGGGGGGCTCTTACGGCTACACCTTC.

This clone was found a few times. This chain links TRBV28 with TRBJ1-4; 8 bases agree with TRBD1. CDR1 MDHEN and CDR2 SYDVKM come from the germline V gene. V was pared by 4 bases and J by 1 base, with 5 bases of the junction left unmatched. The CDR3 runs to 16 residues. Here the CDR3 reads CASSSPGQETNEKLFF. The CDR3 DNA reads as TGTGCCAGCAGTTCCCCGGGACAGGAAACTAATGAAAAACTGTTTTTT.

The chain joins TRBV5-4 to TRBJ2-3, with 9 bases that match TRBD2. This CDR3 contains 16 residues. Germline trimming cut 1 base from V and 4 bases from J; bases unmatched to any gene: 7. Germline-derived CDR1 and CDR2 are SGHNT and YYREEE (reference sequence). The CDR3, as DNA: TGTGCCAGCAGCTTGTTGGCGGGGGGGCCCCCAGATACGCAGTATTTT. Protein: CASSLLAGGPPDTQYF.

This chain joins TRBV2 and TRBJ1-2, with D possibly TRBD1 on 6 matching bases. Trimming stripped 6 bases from V and 7 bases from J, with 15 bases between. The germline gives CDR1 SNHLY, CDR2 FYNNEI. CDR3 length equals 13 residues. In DNA form, the CDR3 reads TGTGCCAGCAGCACGCAGGGGCAGGGTGGCTACACCTTC. Residues: CASSTQGQGGYTF.

To note about this clone: This CDR3 is also generated by other DNA sequences in the sample. The genes are TRBV6-1 and TRBJ1-3; D unclear. The CDR3 has 12 amino acids. V was trimmed by 8 bases and J by 0 bases, leaving 5 bases between them. Germline assignment: CDR1 MNHNS and CDR2 SASEGT. CDR3 amino acids: CASHSSGNTIYF. Written as DNA, the CDR3 is TGTGCCAGCCACAGCTCTGGAAACACCATATATTTT.

The chain employs TRBV28 and TRBJ1-5; D is unresolved. The CDR3 runs 12 residues. Germline V CDR1 and CDR2: MDHEN, SYDVKM. V lost 11 bases to trimming and J lost 1 base, with 9 bases between them. The CDR3: CAGRQSNQPQHF. The CDR3 nucleotides read TGTGCCGGGAGACAAAGCAATCAGCCCCAGCATTTT.

This clone was detected only a few times. The rearrangement uses TRBV30 and TRBJ1-1; no reliable D call. From germline, CDR1 is GTSNPN and CDR2 SVGIG (reference sequence). Deletions cut 1 base from V and 11 bases from J, with 17 bases between. The length of the CDR3 is 13 residues. CDR3 sequence reads: CAWSAERGERAFF. The DNA of the CDR3 is TGTGCCTGGAGTGCCGAGCGCGGGGAGAGGGCTTTCTTT. Full variable domain (remainder filled in from reference TRBV30 and TRBJ1-1): SQTIHQWPATLVQPVGSPLSLECTVEGTSNPNLYWYRQAAGRGLQLLFYSVGIGQISSEVPQNLSASRPQDRQFILSSKKLLLSDSGFYLCAWSAERGERAFFGQGTRLTVV.

V gene TRBV5-1 combines with J gene TRBJ1-1, with 7 bases fitting TRBD1. Germline-derived CDR1 and CDR2 are SGHRS and YFSETQ. Trimming cost V 2 bases and J 4 bases; bases outside gene matches: 5. This CDR3 is 14 amino acids long. The CDR3 reads CASSLPNRGTEAFF. CDR3 in DNA: TGCGCCAGCAGCTTACCCAACAGGGGCACTGAAGCTTTCTTT.

V gene TRBV27 combines with J gene TRBJ1-2; D unresolved. The length of the CDR3 is 13 residues. From germline, CDR1 is MNHEY and CDR2 SMNVEV (reference sequence). V lost 3 bases and J lost 3, with 8 bases in between. The CDR3 DNA follows: TGTGCCAGCAGTTTTGGGCTGGACTATGGCTACACCTTC. This encodes CASSFGLDYGYTF.

This chain joins TRBV4-3 and TRBJ2-7; D perhaps matches TRBD1 (6 bases). Germline-derived CDR1 and CDR2 are LGHNA and YSLEER. This CDR3 has 14 amino acids. Trimming took 2 bases from V and 1 from J, leaving 9 bases between them. DNA for the CDR3: TGCGCCAGCAGCCAACAACAGGGTTCCTACGAGCAGTACTTC. This codes for CASSQQQGSYEQYF.

The table lists this clone with a count of one. The CDR3 loop reads CSVEPQGTYEQYF. The CDR3 DNA is TGCAGCGTTGAGCCACAGGGGACCTACGAGCAGTACTTC. This chain joins TRBV29-1 and TRBJ2-5, with 7 bases matching TRBD1. The DNA end lines up better with TRBJ2-7; the J call may be wrong. The germline CDR1 and CDR2 sequences are SQVTM and ANQGSEA. CDR3 size: 13 residues.

CDR3 nucleotide sequence: TGTGCCAGCAGTGACGTGGCGGGGCACACCGGGGAGCTGTTTTTT. Translation: CASSDVAGHTGELFF. The chain uses TRBV6-4 and TRBJ2-2; perhaps TRBD2 as D (6 bases). CDR1 is MRHNA, CDR2 SNTAGT, per germline. There are 15 residues in the CDR3. Between the trimmed V and J ends, which lost 2 bases and 3 bases, there was a span of 10 bases.

The chain couples TRBV15 to TRBJ1-6; 8 bases agree with TRBD1. The J segment lost 9 bases and the V segment lost 5 bases, leaving 9 bases of the junction unmatched. CDR1 and CDR2 from the germline V gene are LNHNV and YYDKDF (reference sequence). This CDR3 has 15 amino acids. The CDR3 sequence: CATSPGGQGSSPLHF. The CDR3 nucleotides are TGTGCCACCAGCCCGGGAGGACAGGGCAGTTCACCCCTCCACTTT. Based on the CDR3 plus reference TRBV15 and TRBJ1-6, the full variable domain is DAMVIQNPRYQVTQFGKPVTLSCSQTLNHNVMYWYQQKSSQAPKLLFHYYDKDFNNEADTPDNFQSRRPNTSFCFLDIRSPGLGDTAMYLCATSPGGQGSSPLHFGNGTRLTVT.

This sequence joins TRBV10-3 and TRBJ1-1; perhaps TRBD1 as D (5 bases). Germline values: CDR1 ENHRY, CDR2 SYGVKD. This CDR3 region has 15 residues. V was clipped by 2 bases and J by 3 bases, with 13 bases between them. CDR3 in DNA: TGTGCCATCAGTGAGAGGGGCAGCGCCGACACTGAAGCTTTCTTT. Translating gives CAISERGSADTEAFF.

This clone appeared a few times. V usage is TRBV6-1 and J usage is TRBJ2-7; 7 nucleotides match TRBD2. J was trimmed by 7 bases and V by 2 bases; bases with no gene match: 14. Germline-derived CDR1 and CDR2 are MNHNS and SASEGT. The CDR3 length is 16 residues. The CDR3 nucleotides are TGTGCCAGCAGTGAATCGGTTAGCGGGCCAGCGAGGGAGCAGTACTTC. Amino acid sequence: CASSESVSGPAREQYF.

The chain carries TRBV5-4 and TRBJ2-7; tentative D call: TRBD2 (5 bases). Germline V gene lookup returns CDR1 SGHNT and CDR2 YYREEE (reference sequence). Deletions cut 2 bases from V and 9 bases from J, with 12 bases between. This CDR3 spans 12 amino acids. In DNA form, the CDR3 reads TGTGCCAGCAGCTTAGGCGAAGGAGGGCAGTACTTC. It codes for CASSLGEGGQYF.

The chain employs TRBV10-3 and TRBJ2-3, with D tentatively TRBD1 (5 bases). Germline values: CDR1 ENHRY, CDR2 SYGVKD. The CDR3 has 15 amino acids. V lost 3 bases, J lost 5 bases, and 15 bases lay in between. Here the CDR3 reads CAISEGVQGRDTQYF. The CDR3 region has the DNA TGTGCCATCAGTGAAGGTGTGCAGGGTCGAGATACGCAGTATTTT.

Concerning this clone itself: The junction and the germline gene differ at one end; a read error may be behind it. The chain recombines TRBV7-9 with TRBJ1-2, with 10 positions matching TRBD1. The CDR3 is 14 residues long. Germline CDR1 SEHNR, CDR2 FQNEAQ (reference sequence). This chain's CDR3 is CSSSAWTGGRGYTF. The CDR3 coding sequence is TGTTCCAGCAGCGCCTGGACAGGGGGAAGAGGCTACACCTTC.

The chain has TRBV5-1 and TRBJ1-2, with D unresolved. Trimming stripped 0 bases from V and 1 base from J, with 7 bases between. The CDR3 extends over 14 amino acids. Germline V lookup: CDR1 SGHRS, CDR2 YFSETQ. In nucleotides, the CDR3 is TGCGCCAGCAGCTTGGGGCGGGGTAACTATGGCTACACCTTC. Translated, it gives CASSLGRGNYGYTF. Based on the CDR3 plus reference TRBV5-1 and TRBJ1-2, the full variable domain is KAGVTQTPRYLIKTRGQQVTLSCSPISGHRSVSWYQQTPGQGLQFLFEYFSETQRNKGNFPGRFSGRQFSNSRSEMNVSTLELGDSALYLCASSLGRGNYGYTFGSGTRLTVV.